These 23 T cell receptor beta chains were all obtained from the same sample, sequenced in a study of tumor-infiltrating lymphocytes in primary liver carcinoma. A constant-region primer primed TCR beta cDNA synthesis from about 550 ng of total RNA. Libraries covering TCR beta were generated through three nested multiplex PCR rounds (using a slightly modified ARM-PCR). Running 10 cycles apiece, the first two PCR rounds relied on TRBV1-TRBV30 forward primers together with a C-beta reverse primer. One entry per CDR3 protein, called by TCRdb with MiXCR from the multiplex PCR reads. The table lists about 60,000 distinct CDR3 sequences, about two thirds of them singletons. It was from roughly 20-30 mg of unsorted bulk tissue that RNA and DNA were co-extracted. The sequenced sample was liver tumor tissue from sampling region 4. As to subset: tumor region T4, right-lateral pole. Source of these receptors: a middle-aged man with primary liver carcinoma and hepatitis B virus infection.

Note on this clonotype: One end of the junction is discordant with germline, which a read error may explain. The V and J genes are TRBV7-9 and TRBJ2-4, with D uncertain. Germline CDR1 SEHNR, CDR2 FQNEAQ (reference sequence). The CDR3 spans 11 residues. DNA of the CDR3: TGTGCCGGCAGCCCTCAAGTCATTCAGTACTTC. Protein: CAGSPQVIQYF.

A note on this clonotype: One end of the junction varies from germline; a read error may be responsible. The chain links TRBV29-1 to TRBJ2-1, with D possibly matching TRBD1 (6 bases). Per the germline V gene, CDR1 is SQVTM and CDR2 is ANQGSEA. The CDR3 extends over 13 amino acids. The CDR3 DNA follows: TGCAGCTTTGCCATGACAGGCCCTGGGGAGCAGTCCTTC. This translates into CSFAMTGPGEQSF.

A note on this clonotype: One end of the junction does not line up with germline, which may come from a read error. This chain joins TRBV11-2 and TRBJ2-2; a possible D gene is TRBD2 (6 bases). The CDR3 covers 17 residues. Germline V gene sequence: CDR1 SGHAT, CDR2 FQNNGV. CDR3 protein: CASSSTLGGADTVELFF. For the CDR3, the DNA is TGTGCCAGCAGCTCAACATTAGGAGGGGCGGACACCGTGGAGCTGTTTTTT.

Regarding this clonotype: At one end, the junction sequence differs from germline, possibly due to a read error. The V gene is TRBV5-5, the J gene TRBJ2-1, with D perhaps assigned TRBD1 or TRBD2 (5 bases each). The CDR3 covers 16 residues. Germline V gives CDR1 SGHKS, CDR2 YYEKEE (reference sequence). The CDR3 region is CASIRDEEDTYNERFF. The CDR3, as DNA: TGTGCCAGCATCAGGGATGAGGAGGACACCTACAATGAGCGGTTCTTC. Looking up the rest from reference TRBV5-5 and TRBJ2-1 gives the full variable domain: DAGVTQSPTHLIKTRGQQVTLRCSPISGHKSVSWYQQVLGQGPQFIFQYYEKEERGRGNFPDRFSARQFPNYSSELNVNALLLGDSALYLCASIRDEEDTYNERFFGPGTRLTVL.

Comments on this clonotype: Given a much more abundant clone one base away, this may be a read error. The DNA of the CDR3 is TGTGCCAGCAGCCCCACTTGGACAGATATGCAGTATTTT. Residues: CASSPTWTDMQYF. The chain joins TRBV7-9 to TRBJ2-3; D is possibly TRBD1 (6 bases). Per germline, CDR1 SEHNR and CDR2 FQNEAQ (reference sequence). The CDR3 totals 13 residues.

This clonotype was found a few times. One base away lies a much larger clone, so this may be a sequencing read error. This chain connects TRBV4-2 to TRBJ2-1; D gene ambiguous. V was clipped by 5 bases and J by 6 bases, with 17 bases between them. The CDR3 loop spans 15 amino acids. Germline CDR1 reads LGHNA; CDR2 reads YNFKEQ. CDR3 loop: CASSYVSFSGNEQFF. In nucleotides, the CDR3 is TGTGCCAGCAGCTATGTTAGTTTTTCCGGCAATGAGCAGTTCTTC.

As concerns this clonotype: Its ends do not fully match the called genes, so a read error is possible. The chain uses TRBV11-2 and TRBJ2-3; unclear D gene. The CDR3 has 12 residues. CDR1 is SGHAT, CDR2 FQNNGV, per germline. The CDR3 sequence is CASSVSTDTQYF. As DNA, the CDR3 is TGCGCCAGCAGCGTCAGCACAGATACACAGTATTTT.

This clonotype came up many times. The V call is TRBV6-1, the J call TRBJ1-2; 9 positions match TRBD1. CDR1 and CDR2 from the germline V gene are MNHNS and SASEGT. V lost 7 bases and J lost 8; bases outside the gene matches: 14. This CDR3 is 15 amino acids long. As DNA, the CDR3 is TGTGCCAGCATAGTTTCCGGGACAGGGTCTGACGGCTACACCTTC. Translating it yields CASIVSGTGSDGYTF.

V is TRBV10-3 and J is TRBJ1-5; no firm D call. Germline-derived CDR1 and CDR2 are ENHRY and SYGVKD. There are 14 residues in the CDR3. The DNA of the CDR3 is TGTGTCACTAGTGAGTATGAGGGCGATCAGCCCCAGCATTTT. Its protein product is CVTSEYEGDQPQHF.

This clonotype was seen at least ten times. The chain uses TRBV28 and TRBJ2-1; D uncertain. This CDR3 region has 15 residues. CDR1 MDHEN and CDR2 SYDVKM come from the germline V gene. Trimming removed 6 bases at V and 0 bases at J, with 12 bases between. CDR3 nucleotide sequence: TGTGCCAGCAGCCCCCCTCCCAGCTCCTACAATGAGCAGTTCTTC. Protein sequence: CASSPPPSSYNEQFF.

A word on this clonotype: The junction departs from germline at one end; a sequencing error may be responsible. This chain uses TRBV11-2 with TRBJ1-4; D is ambiguous. This CDR3 spans 16 amino acids. The germline V gene encodes CDR1 SGHAT and CDR2 FQNNGV. The CDR3 reads CARSPGITPTNEKLFF. Written as DNA, the CDR3 is TGTGCCCGCAGCCCCGGCATAACTCCAACTAATGAAAAACTATTTTTT.

Details on this clonotype: Because the CDR3 is missing its conserved closing phenylalanine or tryptophan, this is likely a read error. The J gene is TRBJ1-2, the V gene TRBV10-3; D gene uncertain. The germline CDR1 and CDR2 sequences are ENHRY and SYGVKD. V was pared by 6 bases and J by 8 bases, with 13 bases between. CDR3 length: 12 residues. CDR3 in amino acids: CAISWNSGGYTV. The CDR3 DNA reads as TGTGCCATCAGCTGGAACAGCGGCGGCTACACCGTC.

As regards this clonotype: This could be a read error, since a much larger clone is one nucleotide away. The CDR3 region has the DNA TGTGCCAGCCTACGGGGGGCGACGGGAACTGAAGTTTTCTTT. Translation gives CASLRGATGTEVFF. The J gene is TRBJ1-1, the V gene TRBV7-9; maybe TRBD1 (6 bases). This CDR3 has 14 amino acids. Per germline, CDR1 SEHNR and CDR2 FQNEAQ (reference sequence).

With regard to this clonotype: A read error may account for a junction end that differs from germline. DNA of the CDR3: TGTGCCAACAGCATGCTACAGGGTCCGCCAGATACGCAGTTTTTT. Amino acid sequence: CANSMLQGPPDTQFF. The rearrangement links TRBV11-2 to TRBJ2-3; tentatively, D is TRBD1 (6 bases). The CDR3 runs to 15 residues. The V gene's germline CDR1 is SGHAT and CDR2 FQNNGV.

Remarks on this clonotype: Given a much more abundant clone one base away, this may be a read error. The V call is TRBV5-4, the J call TRBJ2-3; D perhaps matches TRBD2 (5 bases). This CDR3 is built from 14 residues. Per germline, CDR1 SGHNT and CDR2 YYREEE (reference sequence). The chain's CDR3 is CASSEEDGTDTQYF. The CDR3 bases are TGTGCCAGCAGCGAGGAGGACGGCACAGATACACAGTATTTT.

The chain recombines TRBV7-9 with TRBJ1-2; 9 bases are a match to TRBD1. V gave up 11 bases and J gave up 6 bases; unmatched junction bases: 10. The germline gives CDR1 SEHNR, CDR2 FQNEAQ (reference sequence). The CDR3 runs to 13 residues. Here the CDR3 DNA reads TGTGCCTGGAGCCGGGACAGGGTTGATGGCTACACCTTC. Residues: CAWSRDRVDGYTF. The whole variable domain, filled in from reference TRBV7-9 and TRBJ1-2, reads DTGVSQNPRHKITKRGQNVTFRCDPISEHNRLYWYRQTLGQGPEFLTYFQNEAQLEKSRLLSDRFSAERPKGSFSTLEIQRTEQGDSAMYLCAWSRDRVDGYTFGSGTRLTVV.

As to this clonotype: A much larger clone lies one base from this, so it may be a read error. This chain uses TRBV6-2 or TRBV6-3 with TRBJ2-1, with 12 bases matching TRBD2. This CDR3 has 13 residues. CDR1 is MNHEY, CDR2 SVGEGT, per germline. V shed 10 bases and J 9 bases; nucleotides not matched to a gene: 7. As DNA, the CDR3 is TGTGCCAACAGGACTAGCGGGATCGGTGAGCAGTTCTTC. Translating gives CANRTSGIGEQFF.

This clonotype was picked up many times. V is TRBV6-4 and J is TRBJ2-2; 10 bases fit TRBD1. The V gene's germline CDR1 is MRHNA and CDR2 SNTAGT. Unmatched junction bases numbered 0, after V lost 2 bases and J lost 6 bases. The CDR3 contains 14 residues. CDR3 in amino acids: CASSDGQGAGELFF. The CDR3 nucleotides read TGTGCCAGCAGTGACGGACAGGGGGCCGGGGAGCTGTTTTTT.

As concerns this clonotype: The CDR3 carries no conserved terminal phenylalanine or tryptophan, so it likely arises from a read error. The DNA is omitted, as the CDR3 cannot be located on it reliably, and the CDR3 follows TCRdb's listing. J is TRBJ2-1 and V is TRBV6-5; the table's D call, TRBD2, was not checked against the DNA. With termini counted, the CDR3 has 14 amino acids. Germline CDR1 is MNHEY and CDR2 is SVGAGI. The chain's CDR3 is CASSWTSGSNEHFI.

Regarding this clonotype: This is likely a read error, given that the CDR3 carries no conserved phenylalanine or tryptophan at its end. V is TRBV6-5 and J is TRBJ2-3; D is possibly TRBD2 (6 bases). Germline V gives CDR1 MNHEY, CDR2 SVGAGI. This CDR3 is 15 amino acids long. The CDR3 protein is CASSYAGLSTDMQYL. CDR3 in DNA: TGTGCCAGCAGTTACGCGGGGCTAAGCACAGATATGCAGTATCTT.

In regard to this clonotype: The CDR3 ends on some other residue instead of the conserved phenylalanine or tryptophan, so this is likely a read error. V gene TRBV4-1 combines with J gene TRBJ2-3; TRBD1 is a possible D gene (5 bases). The CDR3 has 12 amino acids. CDR1 and CDR2 from the germline V gene are MGHRA and YSYEKL. The CDR3 sequence is CVSSPDTWTQYL. DNA for the CDR3: TGCGTCAGCAGCCCGGACACCTGGACGCAGTATCTT.

Notes on this clonotype: The junction shows a germline mismatch at one end, possibly a read error. The gene calls are TRBV4-1 and TRBJ2-3; 7 nucleotides line up with TRBD2. Germline CDR1 reads MGHRA; CDR2 reads YSYEKL. The CDR3 sequence is 14 residues long. CDR3 in DNA: TGTGCCAGTAGCCGACAAAGCGGGGAAGATATGCAGTATTTT. This encodes CASSRQSGEDMQYF.

A remark on this clonotype: Compared with germline, one end of the junction differs, possibly owing to a read error. The chain employs TRBV11-2 and TRBJ2-5; D is uncertain. The CDR3 consists of 14 residues. CDR1 SGHAT and CDR2 FQNNGV come from the germline V gene. The CDR3 region is CASSLVSDQETKCF. As DNA, the CDR3 is TGTGCCAGCAGCTTAGTGTCAGACCAAGAGACCAAGTGCTTC.